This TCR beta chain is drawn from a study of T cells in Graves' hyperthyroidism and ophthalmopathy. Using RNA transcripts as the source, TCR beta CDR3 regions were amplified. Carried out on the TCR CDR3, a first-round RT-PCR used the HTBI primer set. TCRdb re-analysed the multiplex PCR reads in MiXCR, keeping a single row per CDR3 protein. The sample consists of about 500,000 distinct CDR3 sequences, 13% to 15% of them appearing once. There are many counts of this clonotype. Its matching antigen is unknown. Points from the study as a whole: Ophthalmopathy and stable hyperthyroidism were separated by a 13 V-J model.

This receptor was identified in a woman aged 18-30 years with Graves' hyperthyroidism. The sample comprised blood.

The CDR3 sequence is CATSRDRSLGFTDTQYF. For the CDR3, the DNA is TGTGCCACCAGCAGAGATCGATCCCTAGGGTTCACAGATACGCAGTATTTT. The chain recombines TRBV15 with TRBJ2-3, with D unclear. The V gene's germline CDR1 is LNHNV and CDR2 YYDKDF (reference sequence). The CDR3 covers 17 residues. V lost 0 bases and J 2 bases, leaving 15 bases between the germline ends.